This T cell receptor (beta chain) came from a study of cytomegalovirus exposure and HLA in healthy donors listed by TCRdb under 2017. Notes on the research overall: An earlier analysis of several hundred of the donors reported about 250 Gb of sequence data and approximately 110 million unique TCR beta sequences from about 180 million T cells. About 300 gigabases of sequencing data and 78 million or so unique TCR sequences were included in an early release covering roughly 700 HLA-typed donors. Of the 350 to 400 genotyped donors, over 70% fell in the genetic ancestry cluster associated with self-reported Caucasian donors. The study aimed to test whether cataloging public T cell receptors could reveal signatures of past pathogen exposure. The study used immunosequencing to profile the T cell repertoires of 670 or so subjects and linked those repertoires to cytomegalovirus serostatus. Along with the approximately 700-subject first cohort, a separate validation cohort of approximately 110 different subjects was used. The study combined high-throughput TCR immunosequencing, statistical association of individual TCRs with disease status, and machine learning to predict cytomegalovirus infection status. To study patterns of TCR occurrence, a later analysis re-analyzed previously published TCR beta repertoires from 666 donors and added high-resolution HLA genotyping. Rather than using new phenotypic data, the later analysis identified candidate immune exposures from TCR beta sequences and from how often those sequences occurred across donors. An earlier analysis of roughly 580 of the donors used high-throughput TCR beta sequencing to judge whether each TCR beta V gene segment behaved as functional or pseudogenic. Donor age, sex, ethnicity and CMV serostatus were compiled together with the repertoire data. Genome-wide SNP genotypes for about three fifths of the roughly 700 donors were used in a later genetic analysis, which treated that subset as a discovery cohort. All discovery cohort repertoires had been generated using a single sequencing platform. Both class I and class II loci were covered by HLA typing, at four-digit resolution. Typing coverage differed by locus: A, B, C, DRB1 and DQB1 were typed in about 620-630 donors, DQA1 in about 560, DPA1 in some 600, and DPB1 in around 490. Four to six DR-DQ haplotypes were handled as single units for association and clustering, since linkage in the cohort was strong. Among some 400 genotyped donors of the cohort, an average of around 240,000 unique TCR beta nucleotide sequences were sequenced per donor, roughly 20% of them non-productive.

On this clone: Its antigen is not yet known. No per-base quality is available; no much larger clone lies one base away.

The cohort comprised 670 or so healthy bone marrow donors. Cohort members were all nominally healthy when sampled, although unrecorded immune exposures were likely present. The donor was CMV seronegative and was included in the group of around 320 seronegative cohort members. A peripheral blood sample was collected from each donor, and TCR beta sequencing was performed on peripheral blood mononuclear cells. Genomic DNA extraction from the blood cell samples was performed with the Qiagen DNeasy Blood Extraction Kit. What the work shows at the level of the full study, not this receptor alone: Several of the top co-occurrence clusters appeared to be linked to parvovirus B19, influenza, CMV and Epstein-Barr virus, according to a later analysis. Correlated functional status among segregating V segments might be attributable to linkage disequilibrium, but an unknown experimental factor could not be ruled out. V-gene and J-gene trimming of TCR beta chains was associated with a missense DCLRE1C variant in a later genetic analysis, and the association was replicated in an independent cohort. Broadly in line with IMGT annotations, most TCR beta V segments showed up in productive rearrangements about 87% or about 30% of the time in an earlier analysis of 450 to 600 of the donors. For the cohort, immune exposure information was limited to CMV serostatus. A later analysis found that HLA-associated TCR beta chains were more clonally expanded and had lower generation probabilities than equally common non-associated chains. A cluster of highly shared sequence variants was judged likely to be a technical artifact of the sequencing pipeline. Specific HLA alleles were associated with over 15,000 TCR beta sequences at a false discovery rate of 0.05 in a later analysis. About 17 rarely observed V segments, including chromosome 9 orphons, were excluded from the earlier analysis of approximately 500 of the donors because counts were too low. A few of the identified cytomegalovirus-associated TCR beta chains were confirmed in vitro to be specific for cytomegalovirus antigens. In the study, 164 TCR beta chains were listed as associated with cytomegalovirus. In this cohort, only TCR beta chains were sequenced, and detectable features were limited by the absence of alpha or paired-chain data. A later genetic analysis reported fewer N-insertions in productive TCRs among donors in an Asian-associated ancestry cluster than the roughly 670-donor mean. Some IMGT-functional V segments, including TRBV6-2 and TRBV6-3, could not be told apart with the 87-base-pair reads, so those segments were excluded. Because HLA typing was unavailable for some donors at each locus, only the typed subset was used in association tests. According to the authors, the approach could potentially be generalized to other disease states and immunological phenotypes. A further reported finding was that TCR beta sequences accurately predicted the HLA-A and HLA-B alleles for most subjects in the first cohort. In both the original and validation cohorts, the classifier was reported to diagnose cytomegalovirus status with high specificity and sensitivity. According to a later analysis, most CMV-associated TCR beta chains appeared to be HLA-restricted, and the HLA associations seemed to be driven largely by CMV exposure. Roughly uniform sequencing depth across donors was assumed in presence/absence analyses, although this assumption may not hold. Assigning TCR associations to individual alleles was difficult when HLA alleles, especially DR and DQ, strongly co-occurred. While some public TCRs were present in many individuals, most TCR sequences turned up only very rarely across donors. A later analysis found that TCR association rates varied across HLA loci, with DRB1 alleles showing the most associated TCRs and HLA-C alleles the fewest.

Receptors were amplified or captured by the immunoSEQ multiplex PCR assay. For the multiplex PCR, a mixture combining 60 forward primers for TCR Vbeta segments and 13 reverse primers for TCR Jbeta segments was used. Amplification of the CDR3 region of rearranged TCR beta genes was performed with a multiplex PCR assay on genomic DNA. The amplified TCR beta libraries were sequenced on the Illumina HiSeq System as 87-base-pair reads. The source study handled its data this way. In a later analysis, tens of millions of unique TCR beta chains were counted across the approximately 640 repertoires, and about 10 million of these chains were shared by at least two donors. To remove PCR and sequencing errors, raw reads were error-corrected and collapsed into unique sequences using a nearest-neighbor algorithm that merged closely related sequences. To assign V, D and J gene segments, CDR3 sequences were aligned to IMGT reference sequences. Each retained sequence needed at least a six-nucleotide match to both a V gene segment and a J gene segment. Rearrangements were classified as productive when the CDR3 lacked stop codons and remained in frame with V and J, and all other rearrangements were classified as non-productive. Following IMGT convention, CDR3 was defined as the stretch from the second conserved V-encoded cysteine to the conserved J-encoded phenylalanine. The earlier analysis of 500 to 750 of the donors excluded any sequence lacking an unambiguous match to a single V gene segment. In an earlier analysis of approximately 610 of the donors, V segments were called functional above 56.7% productive rearrangements and were called segregating when the between-donor standard deviation exceeded 5%. A statistical classification framework was developed to diagnose cytomegalovirus status using the catalog of TCR beta chain sequences. A later analysis assigned V and J genes by comparing TCR nucleotide sequences with IMGT/GENE-DB human TR gene sequences. A later analysis assigned CDR3 sequences and most-parsimonious VDJ recombination scenarios with the TCRdist pipeline. In a later analysis, every TCR beta chain was defined by the combination of its CDR3 amino acid sequence and its V-gene family, and reads without a unique V-gene family were dropped. To address suspected cross-contamination and a sequencing artifact, a later analysis removed around 600 highly shared, low-generation-probability nucleotide sequences. For each public chain, a later analysis derived a clonal expansion index from normalized ranks of inferred template counts within each repertoire. In a later analysis, generation probabilities were computed using a VDJ recombination model fitted to out-of-frame rearrangements, and the results were checked against IGoR. In a later analysis, TCR-TCR, TCR-HLA and TCR-CMV co-occurrence was scored with hypergeometric tests, and a repertoire-size bias correction was applied to TCR pairs. False discovery rates were estimated in a later analysis by permuting HLA or CMV assignments 20 times. In a later analysis, co-occurring TCRs were grouped using DBSCAN, and TCRdist sequence similarity was added for clustering within HLA-allele-positive subsets. Repertoires with fewer than 30,000 or more than 120,000 public chains were left out of co-occurrence clustering, as were about 5 repertoires with anomalous nucleotide sharing. The table was pulled from immuneACCESS by TCRdb, which kept in-frame rearrangements only. Such tables lose some clones; where checked, under half of the loss comes from unresolved V genes, and the rest has no known cause. For V, J and clone size, that table is used; D and trimming come from the DNA. The sample table lists over 150,000 clones, 68% of them with a count of one. Less than 1.5% of the sample is taken by the ten largest.

As encoded in the germline V gene, CDR1 is MNHEY while CDR2 is SVGAGI. The CDR3 starts with the cysteine, ends with the phenylalanine, and has 14 residues. Only CDR3 DNA remains: 42 bases, in frame from the first base. Germline trimming: 7 bases from V, 3 bases from J; junction bases outside gene matches: 8. This receptor was identified in a man aged 50 or older in good health and CMV-seronegative. The rearranged chain carries TRBV6-5 and TRBJ1-2, with 7 central nucleotides matching TRBD1. The sample comprised PBMCs. In nucleotides, the sequence is TGTGCCAGCACTACGACAGGGAGAGACTATGGCTACACCTTC. Its protein reads: CASTTTGRDYGYTF.